Listed below are T cell receptor beta chains from one sample, sequenced in a study of T cells in Graves' hyperthyroidism and ophthalmopathy. TCRdb analysed the multiplex PCR reads with MiXCR anew, one entry per CDR3 protein. The repertoire holds about 320,000 distinct CDR3 sequences, with roughly 17% as singletons. Sequencing was carried out using blood. Every receptor here comes from a man under 40 with Graves' hyperthyroidism. The CDR3 runs from the conserved cysteine through the conserved F or W.

j_call v_call cdr3_aa
TRBJ2-1 TRBV18 CASSESGPNNEQFF
TRBJ2-1 TRBV5-1 CASSSQRNEQFF
TRBJ1-2 TRBV2 CASSEQQTNYGYTF
TRBJ1-6 TRBV9 CASSGGQVNSPLHF
TRBJ2-2 TRBV13 CASSPLVENTGERFF
TRBJ1-4 TRBV7-9 CASSSTGEDEKLFF
TRBJ2-1 TRBV24-1 CATSGGQGRNNEQFF
TRBJ1-3 TRBV27 CASSYDGSSGNTIYF
TRBJ2-5 TRBV7-9 CASSLEGHRNGETQYF
TRBJ2-7 TRBV7-9 CASSPSGPWEQYF
TRBJ1-1 TRBV29-1 CSVAVGLNTEAFF
TRBJ2-7 TRBV20-1 CSAQDRGLNEQYF
TRBJ2-1 TRBV29-1 CSVGRQTGGEQFF
TRBJ1-3 TRBV11-2 CASSLTGVGNTIYF
TRBJ2-3 TRBV7-9 CASSLGQGHADTQYF
TRBJ2-7 TRBV28 CASSAHLFEQYF
TRBJ1-4 TRBV5-1 CASRLGLNEKLFF
TRBJ2-1 TRBV7-2 CASSLIAGEGSYNEQFF
TRBJ2-1 TRBV10-1 CASSEREFPRDEQFF
TRBJ2-7 TRBV11-2 CASSLERQTTSYEQYF
TRBJ1-2 TRBV3-1 CASSLRTGAYGYTF
TRBJ2-1 TRBV7-2 CASSLWTSHNEQFF
TRBJ1-1 TRBV7-9 CASSLGDEAFF
TRBJ2-5 TRBV18 CASSNGQKETQYF
TRBJ2-1 TRBV13 CASSLTIAGGPSDEQFF
TRBJ1-1 TRBV7-9 CASSVTDNTEAFF
TRBJ1-5 TRBV2 CASSYRQGNQPQHF
TRBJ2-5 TRBV20-1 CSARDFPGAGETQYF
TRBJ2-7 TRBV5-8 CASSLGRVSYEQYF
TRBJ2-7 TRBV12-3/TRBV12-4 CASSFGGSTYEQYF
TRBJ1-1 TRBV12-3/TRBV12-4 CASSLASLRNTEAFF
TRBJ1-3 TRBV30 CAWSAADPRVGNTIYF
TRBJ2-1 TRBV7-9 CASRGRGGSYNEQFF
TRBJ2-2 TRBV12-3/TRBV12-4 CASSLYGTANTGELFF
TRBJ2-7 TRBV7-8 CASSLALGMETYEQYF
TRBJ1-2 TRBV12-3/TRBV12-4 CASTPTGGHGYTF
TRBJ2-5 TRBV5-1 CASSRPGGPGTQYF
TRBJ2-3 TRBV11-3 CASSLGSGGHTDTQYF
TRBJ1-1 TRBV27 CASSLMAGQLNTEAFF
TRBJ2-3 TRBV18 CASSPRTADTQYF
TRBJ1-5 TRBV5-5 CASSLADRGQPQHF
TRBJ2-2 TRBV5-1 CASSLGQYTGELFF
TRBJ1-4 TRBV3-1 CASSLVRRGKLFF
TRBJ2-2 TRBV20-1 CSALPMGGGELFF
TRBJ2-7 TRBV5-6 CASSPGPTGPYEQYF
TRBJ2-5 TRBV5-1 CASSRPGQIRETQYF
TRBJ1-1 TRBV9 CASSLSADNTEAFF
TRBJ2-4 TRBV5-4 CASSARGGAKNIQYF
TRBJ1-1 TRBV29-1 CSVRSNTEAFF
TRBJ2-3 TRBV10-2 CASSTWTSPKDTQYF
TRBJ2-6 TRBV20-1 CSARVQGSGANVLTF
TRBJ2-3 TRBV6-6 CASSYSGADTQYF
TRBJ2-2 TRBV30 CAWRGAGTVGELFF
TRBJ2-7 TRBV20-1 CSATTGTPYEQYF